This T cell receptor beta chain derives from a study of T cell responses to AZD1222 COVID-19 vaccine. The CDR3 loop spans 14 amino acids. CDR1 is MNHEY, CDR2 SMNVEV, per germline (reference sequence). V was pared by 6 bases and J by 4 bases, with 13 bases between. Regarding this clone: Antigen: not known.

Profiled with immunoSEQ multiplex PCR; TCRdb holds only in-frame clones, not every one. The repertoire holds 90,000 to 120,000 clones, with more than 70% as singletons. Study-wide results and limits: Sampling captured repertoires only after the peak T cell response. The study found vaccine-associated CD4 TCRs spanning spike, dominant at 160-218 and 743-854. Nearly half of spike-specific TCRs reportedly go after variant regions that carry no mutations.

This clonotype was sampled from an adult in good health. The rearrangement uses TRBV27 and TRBJ1-3; D ambiguous. Sequences were derived from peripheral blood, sampled on day 0 of AZD1222 vaccination. This chain's CDR3 is CASSSLGEGNTIYF. CDR3 nucleotides: TGTGCCAGCAGCTCCCTTGGCGAGGGAAACACCATATATTTT.